This T cell receptor beta chain was recovered during a study of vaccination and CD4 T cells after COVID-19. Cultured CD4+ T cells had their DNA profiled by the Oncomine TCR Beta short-read assay. TCRdb called the PCR reads again in MiXCR, with one record for every CDR3 protein. The repertoire includes about 11,000 distinct CDR3 sequences, roughly a fifth of them detected once, and 9% to 15% sits in the top ten. The CDR3 length is 14 residues. Germline V CDR1 and CDR2: SEHNR, FQNEAQ (reference sequence). Deletions cut 1 base from V and 4 bases from J, with 10 bases between. By sample share, this clonotype is medium-sized (0.01 to 0.1%). Its specificity is not known. This sample's treatment: 10-day PBMC culture with coronavirus spike peptide pools or control peptides (ViraFEST assay). ViraFEST stimulated the growth of antigen-specific T cells using peptide pools and subsequently profiled their TCRs by sequencing.

Source: CD4+ T cells from blood, cultured in vitro, taken after SARS-CoV-2 vaccination. This clonotype originated in a human donor who had recovered from COVID-19. The chain employs TRBV7-9 and TRBJ1-1; D is ambiguous. The CDR3 protein is CASSLVRASTEAFF. In DNA form, the CDR3 reads TGTGCCAGCAGCTTAGTGCGGGCTAGCACTGAAGCTTTCTTT.